This T cell receptor (beta chain) was sequenced in a study of blood T cell repertoires in COVID-19. Overall study: The United States, Italy and Spain provided the acute and convalescent COVID-19 samples. The analysed material was cDNA or gDNA that came from T cells, B-cell-depleted T cells, or PBMCs.

CDR1 and CDR2 from the germline V gene are SGHRS and YFSETQ. Between the trimmed V and J ends, which lost 6 bases and 5 bases, there was a span of 17 bases. The CDR3 totals 14 residues. Recruits, aged roughly 18 to 89 years, lived in 24 US areas. TCRdb keeps only in-frame clones here, not all; method: immunoSEQ multiplex PCR. The repertoire holds 250,000 to 350,000 clones, with 90% as singletons. Sample: PBMCs or T cells enriched from blood (not recorded which). The sequence derives from a woman aged 18 to 35 with acute COVID-19. This rearrangement joins TRBV5-1 to TRBJ2-5; a possible D gene is TRBD2 (5 bases). The CDR3, as DNA: TGCGCCAGCACCTACCAGGACTCCTCGGAGACCCAGTACTTC. Translated, it gives CASTYQDSSETQYF.